This TCR beta chain is from a study of blood T cells in healthy people across ages (dated by TCRdb to 2015 to 2017). A note on the overall study: In model experiments, roughly one uniquely barcoded TCR beta cDNA molecule per two T cells was captured by template switching. The study measured age-related changes in TCR beta repertoire diversity using deep sequencing normalized with unique cDNA molecular identifiers. The donors were divided into four age groups: young (average around 16 years), middle-aged (about 39), aged (roughly 66) and long-lived (about 90). To avoid experimental bias, donors of different ages were distributed randomly across sequencing lanes. Two additional independent replicas of 1 million unique cDNA reads from the same blood draw were analyzed for two donors (one aged 18 to 29 and one aged 80 or older). What the research found in general, with its limitations: Estimates of total diversity from one million sequenced T cells were regarded as lower bounds and underestimates. Since profiling was done on bulk unsorted PBMCs, naive and antigen-experienced compartments could not be conclusively compared. There was a strong correlation between observed TCR beta diversity and the percentage of naive T cells measured by flow cytometry. Because the CMV infection status of the donors was unknown, age-related changes in expanded clonotypes may potentially have been confounded. As age increased, observed TCR beta diversity per million T cells dropped in a roughly linear way, and a significant reduction was already evident by age 40. Compared with the aged group, the long-lived group had more naive CD4+ T cells, fewer expanded clones and increased TCR diversity, suggesting age selection.

With respect to this clonotype: Its binding antigen is unknown. No qualities accompany the bases; no much larger clone lies one base away.

The library was made by 5' RACE. TCRdb records Illumina HiSeq 2500 as the sequencer. A second PCR of about 6 to 12 cycles was performed with a sample-barcoded 5' primer and a J-beta primer mix. Each TCR beta cDNA molecule received a unique molecular identifier from a template-switch 5' adaptor carrying 12 random nucleotides. At least 2.5 million CDR3-containing paired-end reads were obtained from each sample. All of the RNA was converted into first-strand cDNA using the Mint cDNA synthesis kit, with a TRBC-specific oligonucleotide serving as the primer. All cDNA was treated with uracil-DNA glycosylase and then went through a first 18-cycle PCR with the universal primers M1SS and BC2_uni_R. In the source study's methods: Normalization of each sample was performed by random selection of 1 million high-quality reads, each carrying a distinct molecular identifier. Instead of being binned into consensus sequences, reads with shared molecular identifiers were discarded. MiTCR, run with a Q25 quality threshold and the strictest error-elimination algorithm, handled CDR3 identification, clonotype clustering and error correction. A nonparametric unseen species model with Euler transformation was used to estimate lower-bound total TCR beta diversity. The public sequencing data were trimmed at Q25 with fastp and processed into clonotypes with MiXCR by TCRdb, which kept only in-frame beta chains. Rows merge per CDR3 protein into single entries with the most common DNA and genes. For this entry, the V and J calls and clone size follow TCRdb and not the study's own pipeline. This sample gives 700,000 or so distinct CDR3 sequences in total; 20% to 25% of them show up just once. The ten largest clones represent approximately 20% of the sample.

From its cysteine to its phenylalanine, the CDR3 spans 15 amino acids. Just CDR3 DNA is preserved here, 45 bases in frame from base 1. The CDR1 and CDR2 encoded by the germline V gene are WSHSY and SAAADI. Unmatched junction bases come to 8, with V trimmed by 10 bases and J by 2 bases. Donors were 39 systemically healthy Caucasian individuals from Russia aged about 6 to 100 years. Each donor gave ten milliliters of peripheral blood, drawn into EDTA-treated Vacutainer tubes. PBMCs were isolated by Ficoll-Paque density-gradient centrifugation, with at least 6 million obtained per sample. Trizol reagent was used to extract total RNA from PBMCs, with at least 5.5 micrograms per sample. For every donor, an aliquot of PBMCs went through flow cytometry to measure the percentages of naive CD45RAhigh/CD27high T cells.

Material: blood. The clonotype comes from a man between 65 and 80 years old in good health. The rearranged chain carries TRBV10-2 and TRBJ2-5; the junction holds 12 bases that match TRBD2. The CDR3 is CATDSTSGGQETQYF. The DNA sequence is TGCGCCACCGACTCCACTAGCGGGGGGCAAGAGACCCAGTACTTC.